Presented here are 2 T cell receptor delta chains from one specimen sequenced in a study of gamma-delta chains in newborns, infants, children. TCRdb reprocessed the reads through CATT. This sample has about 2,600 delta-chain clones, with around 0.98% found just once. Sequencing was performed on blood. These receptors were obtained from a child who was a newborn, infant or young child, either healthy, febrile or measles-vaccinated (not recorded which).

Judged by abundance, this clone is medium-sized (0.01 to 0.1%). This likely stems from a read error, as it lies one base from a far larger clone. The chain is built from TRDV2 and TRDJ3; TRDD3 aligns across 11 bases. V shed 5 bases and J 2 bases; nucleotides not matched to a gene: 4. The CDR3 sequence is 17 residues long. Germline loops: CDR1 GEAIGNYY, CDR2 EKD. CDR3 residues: CACGILGDTWDTRQMFF. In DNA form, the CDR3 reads TGTGCCTGTGGCATACTGGGGGATACCTGGGACACCCGACAGATGTTTTTC.

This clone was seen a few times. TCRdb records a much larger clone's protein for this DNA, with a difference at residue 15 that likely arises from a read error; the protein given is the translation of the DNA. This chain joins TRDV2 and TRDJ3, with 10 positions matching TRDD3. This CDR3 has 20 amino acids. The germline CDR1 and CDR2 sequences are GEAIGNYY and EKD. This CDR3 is CACDTGTWGIGAWDARQMFF. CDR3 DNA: TGTGCCTGTGACACCGGGACCTGGGGGATAGGCGCCTGGGACGCCCGACAGATGTTTTTC.